The clone carrying this T cell receptor (beta chain) has only a few counts. Its antigen remains unidentified. TCRdb redid the calling of the reads with MiXCR, one entry per CDR3 protein. The data show roughly 310,000 distinct CDR3 sequences, almost 30% seen once. These data come from a study of T cell repertoires in cytomegalovirus infection. Across the study: It was recently identified HLA-C-restricted and well-studied HLA-B-restricted CMV epitopes that the study used. CMV infection and matching HLA type were both indicated by public TCR beta signatures.

Study-level findings and limits: The ex vivo response showed dominance by HLA-C-restricted CMV-specific TCR beta clonotypes. Totalled public TCR beta family frequency picked out people who carried CMV plus the relevant HLA.

Trimming took 4 bases from V and 1 from J, leaving 11 bases between them. This CDR3 has 15 residues. Germline V CDR1 and CDR2: MNHNS, SASEGT. The sample in question was cultured PBMCs, obtained from culture after CMV antigen stimulation. This chain joins TRBV6-1 and TRBJ2-1; D not resolved. This sequence was found in a human donor in good health (CMV status not recorded). Some clones in this sample may be carry-over from other donors' samples. In DNA form, the CDR3 reads TGTGCCAGCAGTGCAACTTTCGAATCCTACAATGAGCAGTTCTTC. It codes for CASSATFESYNEQFF.